This is a list of T cell receptor beta chains from one sample in a study of blood T cell repertoires in COVID-19. Using immunoSEQ multiplex PCR, the repertoire was profiled, and TCRdb retains in-frame clones only, with some absent. The sample lists roughly 290,000 clones, 70% to 85% seen once, with 0.87% in the top ten. Sequenced: peripheral blood. The receptors originated from a human donor with COVID-19, enrolled during active disease. The donor label of this sample is uncertain. Both conserved end residues are part of each CDR3. Fields, in order: D gene, J gene, clone size, V gene, CDR3 protein, CDR3 DNA. The D gene is left open where the match is weak. The size field is filled for only some rows; it gives once, few, many or a size class.

D gene: NA
J gene: TRBJ1-1
clone size: NA
V gene: TRBV19
CDR3 protein: CASSIAGQTYTEAFF
CDR3 DNA: TGTGCCAGTAGTATAGCCGGACAGACTTACACTGAAGCTTTCTTT

D gene: TRBD1
J gene: TRBJ1-2
clone size: NA
V gene: TRBV6-5
CDR3 protein: CASSPGQGHSYGYTF
CDR3 DNA: TGTGCCAGCAGTCCTGGACAGGGCCATAGCTATGGCTACACCTTC

D gene: NA
J gene: TRBJ2-7
clone size: NA
V gene: TRBV28
CDR3 protein: CASTSTGPLHYEQYF
CDR3 DNA: TGTGCCAGCACCTCAACAGGGCCCCTACACTACGAGCAGTACTTC

D gene: NA
J gene: TRBJ2-3
clone size: NA
V gene: TRBV20-1
CDR3 protein: CSASRRSTDTQYF
CDR3 DNA: TGCAGTGCTAGTCGCAGAAGCACAGATACGCAGTATTTT

D gene: TRBD2
J gene: TRBJ2-7
clone size: once
V gene: TRBV7-8
CDR3 protein: CASSLVAGSYEQYF
CDR3 DNA: TGTGCCAGCAGCTTAGTAGCGGGGTCCTACGAGCAGTACTTC

D gene: TRBD2
J gene: TRBJ2-5
clone size: NA
V gene: TRBV19
CDR3 protein: CASSSSGVGETQYF
CDR3 DNA: TGTGCCAGTTCCTCTAGCGGGGTAGGAGAGACCCAGTACTTC

D gene: NA
J gene: TRBJ1-1
clone size: NA
V gene: TRBV5-1
CDR3 protein: CASSLEYRRTEAFF
CDR3 DNA: TGCGCCAGCAGCTTGGAGTATCGGCGGACTGAAGCTTTCTTT

D gene: TRBD1
J gene: TRBJ2-7
clone size: NA
V gene: TRBV19
CDR3 protein: CATTRDRTPYEQYF
CDR3 DNA: TGTGCCACCACGAGGGACAGAACACCCTACGAGCAGTACTTC

D gene: NA
J gene: TRBJ1-5
clone size: NA
V gene: TRBV28
CDR3 protein: CASSHDRRVGPQHF
CDR3 DNA: TGTGCCAGCAGCCACGACAGGCGGGTTGGGCCCCAGCATTTT

D gene: TRBD2
J gene: TRBJ2-7
clone size: NA
V gene: TRBV6-2/TRBV6-3
CDR3 protein: CASSYTSGRESYEQYF
CDR3 DNA: TGTGCCAGCAGCTATACTAGCGGGAGGGAGTCTTACGAGCAGTACTTC

D gene: TRBD1
J gene: TRBJ2-2
clone size: few
V gene: TRBV27
CDR3 protein: CASSFGDRGFVGLWTGELFF
CDR3 DNA: TGTGCCAGCAGTTTTGGGGACAGGGGGTTTGTTGGTCTGTGGACCGGGGAGCTGTTTTTT

D gene: TRBD1
J gene: TRBJ1-1
clone size: NA
V gene: TRBV5-1
CDR3 protein: CASSLISGTGLMNTEAFF
CDR3 DNA: TGCGCCAGCAGCTTGATTTCAGGGACAGGGTTAATGAACACTGAAGCTTTCTTT

D gene: TRBD1
J gene: TRBJ1-5
clone size: NA
V gene: TRBV2
CDR3 protein: CASKGQGDQPQHF
CDR3 DNA: TGTGCCAGCAAGGGACAGGGGGATCAGCCCCAGCATTTT

D gene: TRBD2
J gene: TRBJ2-2
clone size: NA
V gene: TRBV3-1/TRBV3-2
CDR3 protein: CASKIGLAGGRNTGELFF
CDR3 DNA: TGTGCCAGCAAAATCGGACTAGCGGGAGGGCGGAACACCGGGGAGCTGTTTTTT

D gene: NA
J gene: TRBJ2-5
clone size: NA
V gene: TRBV14
CDR3 protein: CASSQDKGPQETQYF
CDR3 DNA: TGTGCCAGCAGCCAAGACAAGGGGCCCCAAGAGACCCAGTACTTC

D gene: TRBD1
J gene: TRBJ1-3
clone size: NA
V gene: TRBV5-1
CDR3 protein: CASGTGFGNTIYF
CDR3 DNA: TGCGCCAGCGGGACAGGGTTTGGAAACACCATATATTTT

D gene: TRBD2
J gene: TRBJ2-1
clone size: NA
V gene: TRBV7-9
CDR3 protein: CASTREGRAYNEQFF
CDR3 DNA: TGTGCCAGCACGCGGGAGGGCCGAGCCTACAATGAGCAGTTCTTC

D gene: NA
J gene: TRBJ1-5
clone size: NA
V gene: TRBV28
CDR3 protein: CASSLLQDGQPQHF
CDR3 DNA: TGTGCCAGCAGCCTACTACAGGATGGTCAGCCCCAGCATTTT

D gene: TRBD2
J gene: TRBJ2-1
clone size: NA
V gene: TRBV9
CDR3 protein: CASSLGLAGGNEQFF
CDR3 DNA: TGTGCCAGCAGCCTCGGCCTAGCGGGAGGAAATGAGCAGTTCTTC

D gene: NA
J gene: TRBJ1-4
clone size: NA
V gene: TRBV5-1
CDR3 protein: CASSLKDSGNEKLFF
CDR3 DNA: TGCGCCAGCAGCTTGAAGGACAGTGGGAATGAAAAACTGTTTTTT

D gene: TRBD1
J gene: TRBJ1-2
clone size: NA
V gene: TRBV7-9
CDR3 protein: CASSPVPGQGPPFDYTF
CDR3 DNA: TGTGCCAGCAGCCCCGTCCCGGGACAGGGGCCGCCGTTTGACTACACCTTC

D gene: NA
J gene: TRBJ1-1
clone size: NA
V gene: TRBV19
CDR3 protein: CASSINLGLEAFF
CDR3 DNA: TGTGCCAGTAGTATTAATCTGGGGCTTGAAGCTTTCTTT

D gene: NA
J gene: TRBJ2-7
clone size: NA
V gene: TRBV30
CDR3 protein: CAWGTASYEQYF
CDR3 DNA: TGTGCCTGGGGGACTGCCTCCTACGAGCAGTACTTC

D gene: TRBD1
J gene: TRBJ1-6
clone size: NA
V gene: TRBV5-4
CDR3 protein: CASSFAGQGKASPLHF
CDR3 DNA: TGTGCCAGCAGCTTTGCGGGACAGGGGAAAGCTTCACCCCTCCACTTT

D gene: TRBD1
J gene: TRBJ1-2
clone size: NA
V gene: TRBV5-4
CDR3 protein: CASSLPGQNYGYTF
CDR3 DNA: TGTGCCAGCAGCCTGCCGGGACAGAACTATGGCTACACCTTC

D gene: NA
J gene: TRBJ1-2
clone size: NA
V gene: TRBV19
CDR3 protein: CASSIIPGGNYGYTF
CDR3 DNA: TGTGCCAGTAGTATAATCCCGGGAGGGAACTATGGCTACACCTTC

D gene: TRBD1
J gene: TRBJ1-2
clone size: few
V gene: TRBV24-1
CDR3 protein: CATSDPGQDYGYTF
CDR3 DNA: TGTGCCACCAGTGACCCCGGACAGGACTATGGCTACACCTTC

D gene: NA
J gene: TRBJ2-7
clone size: NA
V gene: TRBV7-9
CDR3 protein: CASSAPTGIYEQYF
CDR3 DNA: TGTGCCAGCAGCGCCCCGACGGGGATCTACGAGCAGTACTTC

D gene: NA
J gene: TRBJ2-2
clone size: NA
V gene: TRBV5-1
CDR3 protein: CASSLNAGFAGELFF
CDR3 DNA: TGCGCCAGCAGCTTGAACGCCGGGTTCGCCGGGGAGCTGTTTTTT

D gene: NA
J gene: TRBJ1-1
clone size: NA
V gene: TRBV30
CDR3 protein: CAWSRGANTEAFF
CDR3 DNA: TGTGCCTGGAGTCGCGGAGCCAACACTGAAGCTTTCTTT

D gene: NA
J gene: TRBJ1-5
clone size: NA
V gene: TRBV18
CDR3 protein: CASSPQGVDQPQHF
CDR3 DNA: TGTGCCAGCTCCCCCCAAGGGGTGGACCAGCCCCAGCATTTT

D gene: NA
J gene: TRBJ1-1
clone size: NA
V gene: TRBV19
CDR3 protein: CASKIEDRNTEAFF
CDR3 DNA: TGTGCCAGTAAAATTGAGGACAGGAACACTGAAGCTTTCTTT

D gene: NA
J gene: TRBJ2-3
clone size: NA
V gene: TRBV11-2
CDR3 protein: CAVGDTDTQYF
CDR3 DNA: TGTGCCGTAGGGGACACAGATACGCAGTATTTT

D gene: TRBD1
J gene: TRBJ2-7
clone size: few
V gene: TRBV5-1
CDR3 protein: CASSPGTAYEQYF
CDR3 DNA: TGCGCCAGCAGCCCCGGGACAGCCTACGAGCAGTACTTC

D gene: NA
J gene: TRBJ2-5
clone size: few
V gene: TRBV5-6
CDR3 protein: CASSSGYHQETQYF
CDR3 DNA: TGTGCCAGCAGCTCAGGGTACCACCAAGAGACCCAGTACTTC